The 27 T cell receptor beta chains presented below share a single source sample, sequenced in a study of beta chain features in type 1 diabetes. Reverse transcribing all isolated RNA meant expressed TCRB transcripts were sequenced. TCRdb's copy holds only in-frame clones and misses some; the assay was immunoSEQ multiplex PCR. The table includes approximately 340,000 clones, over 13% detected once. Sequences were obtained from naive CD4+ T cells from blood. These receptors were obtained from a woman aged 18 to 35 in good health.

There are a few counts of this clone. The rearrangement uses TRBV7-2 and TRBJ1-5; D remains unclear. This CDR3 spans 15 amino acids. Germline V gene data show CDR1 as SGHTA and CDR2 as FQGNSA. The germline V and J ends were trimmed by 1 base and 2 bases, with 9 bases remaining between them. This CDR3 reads CASSLVGPGNQPQHF. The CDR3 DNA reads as TGTGCCAGCAGCTTAGTGGGCCCGGGCAATCAGCCCCAGCATTTT.

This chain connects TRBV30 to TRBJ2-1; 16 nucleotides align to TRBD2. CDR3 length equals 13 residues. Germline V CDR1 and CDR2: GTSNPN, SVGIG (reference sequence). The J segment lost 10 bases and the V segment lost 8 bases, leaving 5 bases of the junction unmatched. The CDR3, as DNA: TGTGCCGGGACTAGCGGGAGGGCCTCGGAGCAGTTCTTC. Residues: CAGTSGRASEQFF.

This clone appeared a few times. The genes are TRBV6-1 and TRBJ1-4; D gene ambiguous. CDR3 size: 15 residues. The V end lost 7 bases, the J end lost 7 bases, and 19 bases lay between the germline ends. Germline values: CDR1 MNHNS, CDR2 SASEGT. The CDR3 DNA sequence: TGTGCCAGCATGGTTCATCGGGAGAGGTCTGAAAAACTGTTTTTT. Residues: CASMVHRERSEKLFF.

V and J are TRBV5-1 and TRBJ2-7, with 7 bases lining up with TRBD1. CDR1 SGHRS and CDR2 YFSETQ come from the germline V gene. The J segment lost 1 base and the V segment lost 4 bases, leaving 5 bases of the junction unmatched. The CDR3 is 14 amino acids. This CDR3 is CASSLWDRSYEQYF. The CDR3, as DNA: TGCGCCAGCAGCCTATGGGACAGATCCTACGAGCAGTACTTC.

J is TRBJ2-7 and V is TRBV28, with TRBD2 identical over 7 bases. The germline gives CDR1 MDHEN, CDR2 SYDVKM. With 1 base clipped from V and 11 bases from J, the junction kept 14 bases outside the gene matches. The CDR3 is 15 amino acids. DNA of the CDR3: TGTGCCAGCAGTTTATTTCTAGCGGAAGGAGGAATGGAGTACTTC. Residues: CASSLFLAEGGMEYF. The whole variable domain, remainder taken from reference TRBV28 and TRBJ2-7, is DVKVTQSSRYLVKRTGEKVFLECVQDMDHENMFWYRQDPGLGLRLIYFSYDVKMKEKGDIPEGYSVSREKKERFSLILESASTNQTSMYLCASSLFLAEGGMEYFGPGTRLTVT.

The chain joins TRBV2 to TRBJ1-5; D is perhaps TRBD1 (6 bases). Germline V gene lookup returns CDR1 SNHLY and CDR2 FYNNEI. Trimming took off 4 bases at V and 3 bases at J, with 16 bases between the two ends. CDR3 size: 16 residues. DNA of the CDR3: TGTGCCAGCAGTGTAGCCGGGGGGACAAACAATCAGCCCCAGCATTTT. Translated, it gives CASSVAGGTNNQPQHF. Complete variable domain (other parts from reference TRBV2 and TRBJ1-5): EPEVTQTPSHQVTQMGQEVILRCVPISNHLYFYWYRQILGQKVEFLVSFYNNEISEKSEIFDDQFSVERPDGSNFTLKIRSTKLEDSAMYFCASSVAGGTNNQPQHFGDGTRLSIL.

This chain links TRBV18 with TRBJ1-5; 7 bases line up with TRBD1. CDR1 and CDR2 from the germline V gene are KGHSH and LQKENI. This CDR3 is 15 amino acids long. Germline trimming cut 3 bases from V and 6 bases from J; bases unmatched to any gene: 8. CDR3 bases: TGTGCCAGCTCACCGACCCCAGGGGGGCGTCAGCCCCAGCATTTT. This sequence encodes CASSPTPGGRQPQHF.

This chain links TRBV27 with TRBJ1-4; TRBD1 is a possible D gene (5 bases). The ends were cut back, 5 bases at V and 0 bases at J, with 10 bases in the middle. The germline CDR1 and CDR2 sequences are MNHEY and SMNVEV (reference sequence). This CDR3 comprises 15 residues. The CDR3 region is CASSLDRATNEKLFF. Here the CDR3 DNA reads TGTGCCAGCAGTCTCGACAGAGCAACTAATGAAAAACTGTTTTTT.

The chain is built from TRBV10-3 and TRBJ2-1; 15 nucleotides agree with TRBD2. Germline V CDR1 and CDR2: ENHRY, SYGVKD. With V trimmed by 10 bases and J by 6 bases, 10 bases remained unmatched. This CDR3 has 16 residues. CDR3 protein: CATHGTSGRLANEQFF. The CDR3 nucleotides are TGTGCCACCCACGGGACTAGCGGGAGGCTAGCCAATGAGCAGTTCTTC.

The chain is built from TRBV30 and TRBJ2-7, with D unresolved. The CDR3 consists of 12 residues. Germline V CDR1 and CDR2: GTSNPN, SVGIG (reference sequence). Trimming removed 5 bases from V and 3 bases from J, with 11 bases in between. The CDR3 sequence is CAWGRHGYEQYF. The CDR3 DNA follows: TGTGCCTGGGGTAGACACGGCTACGAGCAGTACTTC.

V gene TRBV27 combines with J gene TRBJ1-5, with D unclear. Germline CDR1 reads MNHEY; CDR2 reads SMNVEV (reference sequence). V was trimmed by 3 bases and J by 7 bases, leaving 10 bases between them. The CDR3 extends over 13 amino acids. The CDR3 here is CASSFPGVQPQHF. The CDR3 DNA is TGTGCCAGCAGTTTTCCCGGGGTGCAGCCCCAGCATTTT.

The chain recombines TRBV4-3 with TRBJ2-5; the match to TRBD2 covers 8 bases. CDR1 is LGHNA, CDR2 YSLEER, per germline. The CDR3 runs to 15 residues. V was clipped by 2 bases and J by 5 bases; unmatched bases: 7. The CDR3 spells CASSQNSGSGETQYF. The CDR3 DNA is TGCGCCAGCAGCCAAAACAGCGGGAGCGGGGAGACCCAGTACTTC.

The CDR3 DNA reads as TGTGCCAGCTCATACCAATCGGAGTCTGAAGCTTTCTTT. Protein product: CASSYQSESEAFF. This chain links TRBV18 with TRBJ1-1; D uncertain. The length of the CDR3 is 13 residues. V was trimmed by 5 bases and J by 6 bases, leaving 13 bases between them. CDR1 is KGHSH and CDR2 is LQKENI in the germline V gene.

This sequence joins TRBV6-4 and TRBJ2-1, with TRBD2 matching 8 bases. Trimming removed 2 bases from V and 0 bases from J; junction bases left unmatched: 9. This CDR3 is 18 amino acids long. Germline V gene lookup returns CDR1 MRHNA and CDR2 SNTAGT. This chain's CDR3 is CASSDEWLAGDSYNEQFF. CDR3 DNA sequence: TGTGCCAGCAGTGACGAGTGGCTAGCGGGCGACTCCTACAATGAGCAGTTCTTC.

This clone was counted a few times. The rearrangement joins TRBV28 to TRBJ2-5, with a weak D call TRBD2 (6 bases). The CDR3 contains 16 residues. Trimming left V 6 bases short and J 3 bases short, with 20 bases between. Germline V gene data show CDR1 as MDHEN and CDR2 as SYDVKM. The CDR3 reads CASSPHGASEEETQYF. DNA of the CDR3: TGTGCCAGCAGCCCCCATGGTGCTAGCGAAGAAGAGACCCAGTACTTC.

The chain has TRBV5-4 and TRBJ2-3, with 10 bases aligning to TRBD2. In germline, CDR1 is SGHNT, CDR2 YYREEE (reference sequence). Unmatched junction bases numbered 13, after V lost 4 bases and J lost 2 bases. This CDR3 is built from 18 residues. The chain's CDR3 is CASSPGVIAGGDTDTQYF. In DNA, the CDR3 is TGTGCCAGCAGCCCGGGAGTTATAGCGGGAGGTGACACAGATACGCAGTATTTT.

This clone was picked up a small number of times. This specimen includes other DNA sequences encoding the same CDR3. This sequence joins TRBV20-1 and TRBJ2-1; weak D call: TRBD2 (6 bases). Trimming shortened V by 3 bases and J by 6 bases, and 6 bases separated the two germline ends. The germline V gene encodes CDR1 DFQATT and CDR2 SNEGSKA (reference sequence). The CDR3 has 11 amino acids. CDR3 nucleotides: TGCAGTGCTAGCGGGGGCAATGAGCAGTTCTTC. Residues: CSASGGNEQFF.

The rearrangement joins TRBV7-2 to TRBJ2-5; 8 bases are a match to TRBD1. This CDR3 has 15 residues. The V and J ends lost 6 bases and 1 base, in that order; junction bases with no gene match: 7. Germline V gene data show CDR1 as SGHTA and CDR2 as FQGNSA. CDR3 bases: TGTGCCAGCAGGAGGACAGGGAGCCTCCAAGAGACCCAGTACTTC. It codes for CASRRTGSLQETQYF.

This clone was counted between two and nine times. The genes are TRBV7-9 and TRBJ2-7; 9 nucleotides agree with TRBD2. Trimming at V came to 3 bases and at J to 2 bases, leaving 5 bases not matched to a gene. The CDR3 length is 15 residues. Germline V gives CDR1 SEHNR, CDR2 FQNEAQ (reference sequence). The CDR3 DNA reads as TGTGCCAGCAGCTTCGCTAGCGGGGAAACCTACGAGCAGTACTTC. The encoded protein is CASSFASGETYEQYF.

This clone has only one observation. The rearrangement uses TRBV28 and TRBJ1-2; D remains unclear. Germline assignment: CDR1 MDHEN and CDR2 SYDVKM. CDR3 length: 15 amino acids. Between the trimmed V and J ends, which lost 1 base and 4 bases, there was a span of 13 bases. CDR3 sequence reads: CASSLSRSLSYGYTF. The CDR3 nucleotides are TGTGCCAGCAGTTTATCGAGGTCGCTGTCCTATGGCTACACCTTC.

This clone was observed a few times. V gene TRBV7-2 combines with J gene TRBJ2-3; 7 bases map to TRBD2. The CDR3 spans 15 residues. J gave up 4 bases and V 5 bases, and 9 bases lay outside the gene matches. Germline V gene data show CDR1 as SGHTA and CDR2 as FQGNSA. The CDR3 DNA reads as TGTGCCAGCAGCGAAGCAGCGGGAAGAGCAGATACGCAGTATTTT. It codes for CASSEAAGRADTQYF.

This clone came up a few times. The CDR3 is CASSPLQDTQYF. The CDR3 bases are TGTGCCAGCTCACCCTTACAAGATACGCAGTATTTT. The chain employs TRBV18 and TRBJ2-3, with D hard to call. The ends were cut back, 3 bases at V and 5 bases at J, with 6 bases in the middle. From germline, CDR1 is KGHSH and CDR2 LQKENI. The CDR3 runs to 12 residues.

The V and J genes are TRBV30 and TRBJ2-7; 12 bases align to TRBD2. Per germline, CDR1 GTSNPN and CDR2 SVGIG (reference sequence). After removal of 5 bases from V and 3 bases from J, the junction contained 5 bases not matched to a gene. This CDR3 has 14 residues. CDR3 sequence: CAWVSSGRVYEQYF. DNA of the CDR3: TGTGCCTGGGTATCTAGCGGGAGGGTCTACGAGCAGTACTTC.

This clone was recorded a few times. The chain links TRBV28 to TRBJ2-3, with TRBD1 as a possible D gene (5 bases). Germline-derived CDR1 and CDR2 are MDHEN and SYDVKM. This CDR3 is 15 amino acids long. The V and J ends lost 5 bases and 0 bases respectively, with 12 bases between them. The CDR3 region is CASSPWTTSTDTQYF. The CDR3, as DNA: TGTGCCAGCAGTCCCTGGACAACTAGCACAGATACGCAGTATTTT.

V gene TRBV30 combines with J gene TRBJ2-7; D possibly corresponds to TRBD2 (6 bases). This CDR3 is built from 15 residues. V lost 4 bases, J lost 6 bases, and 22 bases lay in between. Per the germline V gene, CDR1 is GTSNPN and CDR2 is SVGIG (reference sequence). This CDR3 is CAWNFGGSIVGEQYF. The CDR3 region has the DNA TGTGCCTGGAATTTCGGGGGATCGATCGTCGGCGAGCAGTACTTC.

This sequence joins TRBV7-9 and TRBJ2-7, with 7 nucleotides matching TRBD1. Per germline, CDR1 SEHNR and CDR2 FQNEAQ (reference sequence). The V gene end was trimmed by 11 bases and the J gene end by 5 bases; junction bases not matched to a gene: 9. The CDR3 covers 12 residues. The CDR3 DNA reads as TGTGCCGGACAGGTTTTGGCCGACGAGCAGTACTTC. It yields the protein CAGQVLADEQYF.

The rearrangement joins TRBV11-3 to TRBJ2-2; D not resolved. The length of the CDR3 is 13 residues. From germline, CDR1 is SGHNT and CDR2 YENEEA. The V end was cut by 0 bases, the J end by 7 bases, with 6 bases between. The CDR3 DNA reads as TGTGCCAGCAGCTTAGATCCTCTCGGGGAGCTGTTTTTT. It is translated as CASSLDPLGELFF.